The 2 T cell receptor beta chains in this list originate from one sample, sequenced in a study of blood T cell repertoires in COVID-19. Sequencing used immunoSEQ multiplex PCR; TCRdb keeps in-frame clones, though not all of them. Of tens of thousands of clones in the sample, 80% to 90% were seen once. Sequenced input: peripheral blood. These receptors came from a human donor in a cohort sampled during active COVID-19.

The chain uses TRBV4-3 and TRBJ2-7; the match to TRBD2 covers 7 bases. From germline, CDR1 is LGHNA and CDR2 YSLEER. CDR3 length equals 15 residues. V trimming: 0 bases; J trimming: 4 bases; junction bases outside the gene matches: 6. The CDR3 spells CASSQEWVAGYEQYF. The CDR3 DNA follows: TGCGCCAGCAGCCAAGAGTGGGTAGCGGGTTACGAGCAGTACTTC.

The chain has TRBV27 and TRBJ2-7; weak D call: TRBD1 (6 bases). Per germline, CDR1 MNHEY and CDR2 SMNVEV (reference sequence). There are 14 residues in the CDR3. V shed 4 bases and J shed 3 bases, with 13 bases lying between them. The CDR3 region has the DNA TGTGCCAGCAGTTATCAGGGGTCCAACTACGAGCAGTACTTC. Encoded protein: CASSYQGSNYEQYF.